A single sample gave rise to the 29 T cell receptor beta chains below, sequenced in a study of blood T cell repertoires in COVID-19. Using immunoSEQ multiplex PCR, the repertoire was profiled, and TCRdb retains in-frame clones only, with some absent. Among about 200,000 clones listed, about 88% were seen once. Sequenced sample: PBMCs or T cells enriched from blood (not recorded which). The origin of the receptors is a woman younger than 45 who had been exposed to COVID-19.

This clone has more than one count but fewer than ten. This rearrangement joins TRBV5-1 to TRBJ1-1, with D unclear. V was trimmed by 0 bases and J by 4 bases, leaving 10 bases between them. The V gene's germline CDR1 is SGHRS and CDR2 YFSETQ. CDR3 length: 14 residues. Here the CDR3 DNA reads TGCGCCAGCAGCTTGGTTGGGGAGGGCACTGAAGCTTTCTTT. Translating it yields CASSLVGEGTEAFF.

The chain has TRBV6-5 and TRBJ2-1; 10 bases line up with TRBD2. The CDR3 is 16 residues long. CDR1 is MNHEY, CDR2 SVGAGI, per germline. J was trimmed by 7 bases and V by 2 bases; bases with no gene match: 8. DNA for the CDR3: TGTGCCAGCAGTTACCGGGGTAGCGGGGGGAAGAATGAGCAGTTCTTC. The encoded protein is CASSYRGSGGKNEQFF.

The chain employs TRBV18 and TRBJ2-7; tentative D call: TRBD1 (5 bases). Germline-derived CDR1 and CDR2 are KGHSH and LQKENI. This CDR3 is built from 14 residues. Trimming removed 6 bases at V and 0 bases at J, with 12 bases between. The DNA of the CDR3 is TGTGCCAGCTCCTTTGACAGAAGCTCCTACGAGCAGTACTTC. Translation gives CASSFDRSSYEQYF.

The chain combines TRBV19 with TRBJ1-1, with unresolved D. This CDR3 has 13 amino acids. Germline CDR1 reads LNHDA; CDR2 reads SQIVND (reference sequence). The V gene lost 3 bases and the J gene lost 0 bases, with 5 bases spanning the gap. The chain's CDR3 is CASSIRLNTEAFF. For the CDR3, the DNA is TGTGCCAGTAGTATCCGTCTGAACACTGAAGCTTTCTTT.

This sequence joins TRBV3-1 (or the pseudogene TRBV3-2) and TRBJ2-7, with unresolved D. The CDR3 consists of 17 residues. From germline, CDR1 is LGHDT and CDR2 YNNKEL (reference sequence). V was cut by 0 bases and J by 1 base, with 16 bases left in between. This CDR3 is CASSQDRVDEFSYEQYF. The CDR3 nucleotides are TGTGCCAGCAGCCAAGATCGAGTTGATGAATTTTCCTACGAGCAGTACTTC.

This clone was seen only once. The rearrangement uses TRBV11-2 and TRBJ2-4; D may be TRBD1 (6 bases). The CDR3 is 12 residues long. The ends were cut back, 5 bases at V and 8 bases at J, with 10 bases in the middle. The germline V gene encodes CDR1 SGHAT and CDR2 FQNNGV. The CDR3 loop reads CASSRDMDIQYF. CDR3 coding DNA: TGTGCCAGCAGCAGGGACATGGACATTCAGTACTTC.

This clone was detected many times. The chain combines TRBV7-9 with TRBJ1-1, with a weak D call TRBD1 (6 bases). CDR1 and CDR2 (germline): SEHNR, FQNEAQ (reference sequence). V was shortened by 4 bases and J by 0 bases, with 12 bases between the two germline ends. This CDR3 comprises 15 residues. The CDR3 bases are TGTGCCAGCAGCTCTCAGGACAGCATGAACACTGAAGCTTTCTTT. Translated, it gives CASSSQDSMNTEAFF.

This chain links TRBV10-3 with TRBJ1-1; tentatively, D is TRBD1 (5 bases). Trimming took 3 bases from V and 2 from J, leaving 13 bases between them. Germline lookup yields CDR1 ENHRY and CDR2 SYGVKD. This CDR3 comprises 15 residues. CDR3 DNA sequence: TGTGCCATCAGTGATTCGATTACAGGAAACACTGAAGCTTTCTTT. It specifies CAISDSITGNTEAFF.

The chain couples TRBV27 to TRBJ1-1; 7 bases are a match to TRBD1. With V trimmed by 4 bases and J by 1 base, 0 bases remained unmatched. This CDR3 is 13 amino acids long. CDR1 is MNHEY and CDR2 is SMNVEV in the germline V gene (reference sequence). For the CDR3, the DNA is TGTGCCAGCAGTTGGACAGGGAACACTGAAGCTTTCTTT. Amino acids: CASSWTGNTEAFF.

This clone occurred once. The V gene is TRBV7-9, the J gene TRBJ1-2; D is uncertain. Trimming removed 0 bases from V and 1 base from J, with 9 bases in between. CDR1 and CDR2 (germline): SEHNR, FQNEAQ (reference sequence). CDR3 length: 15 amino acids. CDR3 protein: CASSLADRGNYGYTF. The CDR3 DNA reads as TGTGCCAGCAGCTTAGCGGACCGGGGTAACTATGGCTACACCTTC. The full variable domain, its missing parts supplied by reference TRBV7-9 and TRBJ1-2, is DTGVSQNPRHKITKRGQNVTFRCDPISEHNRLYWYRQTLGQGPEFLTYFQNEAQLEKSRLLSDRFSAERPKGSFSTLEIQRTEQGDSAMYLCASSLADRGNYGYTFGSGTRLTVV.

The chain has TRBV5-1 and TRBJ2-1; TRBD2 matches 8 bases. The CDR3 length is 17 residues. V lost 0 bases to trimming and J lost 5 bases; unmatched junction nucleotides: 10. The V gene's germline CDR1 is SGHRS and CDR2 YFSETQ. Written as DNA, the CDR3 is TGCGCCAGCAGCTTGGGCCGGGGGGGCCGGGAGGACAATGAGCAGTTCTTC. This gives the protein CASSLGRGGREDNEQFF.

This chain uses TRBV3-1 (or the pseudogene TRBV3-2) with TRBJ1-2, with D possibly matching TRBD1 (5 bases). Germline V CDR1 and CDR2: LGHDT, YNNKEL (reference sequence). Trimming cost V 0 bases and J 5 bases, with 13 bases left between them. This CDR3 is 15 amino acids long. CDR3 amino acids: CASSQDRVAGYGYTF. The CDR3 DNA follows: TGTGCCAGCAGCCAAGACAGGGTAGCAGGTTATGGCTACACCTTC.

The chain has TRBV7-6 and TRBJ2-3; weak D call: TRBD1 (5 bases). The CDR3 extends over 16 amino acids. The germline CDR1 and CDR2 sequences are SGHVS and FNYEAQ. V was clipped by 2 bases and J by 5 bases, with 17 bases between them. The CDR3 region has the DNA TGTGCCAGCAGCTTAAATCGGAAGGGGATTGGAGATACGCAGTATTTT. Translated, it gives CASSLNRKGIGDTQYF.

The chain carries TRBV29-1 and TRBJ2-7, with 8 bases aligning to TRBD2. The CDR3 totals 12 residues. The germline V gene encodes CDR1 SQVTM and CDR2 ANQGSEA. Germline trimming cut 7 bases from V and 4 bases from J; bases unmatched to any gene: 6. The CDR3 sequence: CSARAGVYEQYF. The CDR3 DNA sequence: TGCAGCGCCCGAGCGGGGGTATACGAGCAGTACTTC.

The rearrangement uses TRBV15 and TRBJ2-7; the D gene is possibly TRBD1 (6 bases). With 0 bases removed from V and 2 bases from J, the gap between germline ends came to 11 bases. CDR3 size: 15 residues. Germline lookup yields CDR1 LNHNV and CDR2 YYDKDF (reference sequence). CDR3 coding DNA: TGTGCCACCAGCAGAGATCTAACAGGGACCTACGAGCAGTACTTC. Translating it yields CATSRDLTGTYEQYF.

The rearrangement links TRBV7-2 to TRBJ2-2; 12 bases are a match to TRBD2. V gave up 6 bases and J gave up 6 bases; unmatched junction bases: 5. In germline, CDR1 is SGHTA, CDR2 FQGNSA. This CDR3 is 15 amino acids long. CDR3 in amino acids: CASSSSGGAPGELFF. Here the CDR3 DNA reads TGTGCCAGCAGTTCTAGCGGGGGGGCCCCCGGGGAGCTGTTTTTT.

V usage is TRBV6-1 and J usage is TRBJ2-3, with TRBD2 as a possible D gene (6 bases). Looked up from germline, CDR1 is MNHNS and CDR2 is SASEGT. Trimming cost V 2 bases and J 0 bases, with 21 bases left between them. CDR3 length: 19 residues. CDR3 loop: CASSERGRGTISSTDTQYF. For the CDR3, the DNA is TGTGCCAGCAGTGAACGGGGACGGGGGACCATTTCTAGCACAGATACGCAGTATTTT.

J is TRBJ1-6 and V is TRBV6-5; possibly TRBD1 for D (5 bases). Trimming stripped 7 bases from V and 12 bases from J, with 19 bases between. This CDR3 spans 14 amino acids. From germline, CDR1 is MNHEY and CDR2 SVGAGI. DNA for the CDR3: TGTGCCAGCATAACTCAGGAGGGGAAATTACCCCTCCACTTT. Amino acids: CASITQEGKLPLHF.

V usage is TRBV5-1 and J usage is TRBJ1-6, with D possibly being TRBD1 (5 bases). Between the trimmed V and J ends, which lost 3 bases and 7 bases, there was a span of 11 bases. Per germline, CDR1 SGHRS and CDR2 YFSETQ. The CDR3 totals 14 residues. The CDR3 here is CASSSPRENSPLHF. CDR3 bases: TGCGCCAGCAGCTCCCCCAGGGAAAATTCACCCCTCCACTTT.

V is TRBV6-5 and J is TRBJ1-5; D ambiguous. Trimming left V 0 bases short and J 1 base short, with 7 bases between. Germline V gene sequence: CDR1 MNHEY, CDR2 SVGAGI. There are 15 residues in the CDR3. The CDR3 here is CASSYSGWSNQPQHF. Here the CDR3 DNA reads TGTGCCAGCAGTTACTCGGGCTGGAGCAATCAGCCCCAGCATTTT.

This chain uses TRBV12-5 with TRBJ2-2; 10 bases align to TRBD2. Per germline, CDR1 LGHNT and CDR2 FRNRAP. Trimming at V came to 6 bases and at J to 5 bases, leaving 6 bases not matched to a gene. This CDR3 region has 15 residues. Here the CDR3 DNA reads TGTGCTAGTGGCCGATGGACTAGCGGAACCGGGGAGCTGTTTTTT. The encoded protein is CASGRWTSGTGELFF.

This CDR3 reads CASSETGGGYGYTF. The CDR3 DNA reads as TGTGCCAGCAGTGAAACAGGGGGCGGCTATGGCTACACCTTC. This chain joins TRBV2 and TRBJ1-2; 9 nucleotides match TRBD1. V shed 2 bases, J shed 4 bases, and the junction held 2 bases outside the gene matches. CDR3 size: 14 residues. Per germline, CDR1 SNHLY and CDR2 FYNNEI.

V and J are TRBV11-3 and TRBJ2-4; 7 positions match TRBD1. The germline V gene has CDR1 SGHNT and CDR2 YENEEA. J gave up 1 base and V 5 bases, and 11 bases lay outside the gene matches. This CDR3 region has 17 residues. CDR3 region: CASSHRRGREAKNIQYF. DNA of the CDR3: TGTGCCAGCAGCCACAGAAGGGGGCGCGAGGCCAAAAACATTCAGTACTTC.

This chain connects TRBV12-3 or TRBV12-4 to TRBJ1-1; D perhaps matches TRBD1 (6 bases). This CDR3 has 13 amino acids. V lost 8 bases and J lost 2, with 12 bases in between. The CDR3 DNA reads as TGTGCCAGCGCCAGGGGAAGAAACACTGAAGCTTTCTTT. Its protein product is CASARGRNTEAFF.

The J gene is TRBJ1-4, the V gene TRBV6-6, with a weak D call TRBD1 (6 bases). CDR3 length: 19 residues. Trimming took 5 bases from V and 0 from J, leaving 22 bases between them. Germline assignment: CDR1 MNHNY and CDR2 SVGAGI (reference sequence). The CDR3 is CASSLSQGDKFATNEKLFF. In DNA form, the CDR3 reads TGTGCCAGCAGTCTTTCACAGGGAGATAAATTTGCAACTAATGAAAAACTGTTTTTT.

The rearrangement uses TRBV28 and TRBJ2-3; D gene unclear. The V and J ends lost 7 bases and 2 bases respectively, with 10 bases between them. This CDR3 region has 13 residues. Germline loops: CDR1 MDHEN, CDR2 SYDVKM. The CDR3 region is CASTRDNTDTQYF. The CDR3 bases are TGTGCCAGCACCCGCGATAACACAGATACGCAGTATTTT. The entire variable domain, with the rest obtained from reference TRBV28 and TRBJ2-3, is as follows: DVKVTQSSRYLVKRTGEKVFLECVQDMDHENMFWYRQDPGLGLRLIYFSYDVKMKEKGDIPEGYSVSREKKERFSLILESASTNQTSMYLCASTRDNTDTQYFGPGTRLTVL.

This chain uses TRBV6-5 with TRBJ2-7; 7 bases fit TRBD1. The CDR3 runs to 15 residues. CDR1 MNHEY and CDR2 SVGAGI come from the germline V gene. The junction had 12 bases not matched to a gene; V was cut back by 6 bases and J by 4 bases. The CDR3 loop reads CASRRTTTGPYEQYF. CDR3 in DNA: TGTGCCAGCAGGCGCACAACGACAGGGCCGTACGAGCAGTACTTC.

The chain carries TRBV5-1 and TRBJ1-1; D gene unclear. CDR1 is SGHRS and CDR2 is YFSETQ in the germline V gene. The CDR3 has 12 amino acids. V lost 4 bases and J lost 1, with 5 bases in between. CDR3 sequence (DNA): TGCGCCAGCAGCCACGGGAACACTGAAGCTTTCTTT. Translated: CASSHGNTEAFF.

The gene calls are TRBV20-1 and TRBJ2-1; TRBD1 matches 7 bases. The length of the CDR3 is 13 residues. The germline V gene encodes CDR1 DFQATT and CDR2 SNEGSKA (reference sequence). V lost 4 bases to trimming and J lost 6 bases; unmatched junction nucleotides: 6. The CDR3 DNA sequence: TGCAGTGCTATTGAAGGGGGCCTCAATGAGCAGTTCTTC. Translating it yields CSAIEGGLNEQFF.